The 5 T cell receptor beta chains below all came from one sample that was sequenced in a study of cytomegalovirus exposure and HLA in healthy donors. Primers for the PCR totalled 60 Vbeta and 13 Jbeta. The data were produced by immunoSEQ multiplex PCR, yet TCRdb's version contains in-frame clones alone and is incomplete. The sample yields about 150,000 clones, around 72% seen once. The sequenced sample was PBMCs. The origin of the receptors is a man between 18 and 29 years old in good health and CMV-seronegative.

The rearrangement links TRBV7-2 to TRBJ1-2; perhaps TRBD1 as D (6 bases). Germline V gives CDR1 SGHTA, CDR2 FQGNSA. This CDR3 region has 15 residues. Trimming left V 5 bases short and J 3 bases short, with 16 bases between. The CDR3 DNA sequence: TGTGCCAGCAGCCCAGCGGGGGCTATTGACTATGGCTACACCTTC. This gives the protein CASSPAGAIDYGYTF.

V gene TRBV28 combines with J gene TRBJ1-1; maybe TRBD1 (5 bases). The V gene's germline CDR1 is MDHEN and CDR2 SYDVKM. The CDR3 has 14 amino acids. Trimming took 2 bases from V and 2 from J, leaving 9 bases between them. CDR3 amino acids: CASSLGRVNTEAFF. DNA of the CDR3: TGTGCCAGCAGTTTAGGCAGGGTAAACACTGAAGCTTTCTTT.

The rearrangement joins TRBV27 to TRBJ2-5; D may be TRBD2 (5 bases). Germline values: CDR1 MNHEY, CDR2 SMNVEV (reference sequence). V was shortened by 3 bases and J by 4 bases, with 12 bases between the two germline ends. The CDR3 is 14 amino acids. CDR3 nucleotides: TGTGCCAGCAGTTTCTCGGGGTGGGGAGAGACCCAGTACTTC. It yields the protein CASSFSGWGETQYF.

This clone appeared once. The gene calls are TRBV2 and TRBJ2-2, with D perhaps TRBD1 (5 bases). The CDR3 is made up of 14 amino acids. Looked up from germline, CDR1 is SNHLY and CDR2 is FYNNEI. V was shortened by 2 bases and J by 4 bases, with 8 bases between the two germline ends. The chain's CDR3 is CASSEYGATGELFF. In DNA form, the CDR3 reads TGTGCCAGCAGTGAATATGGGGCCACCGGGGAGCTGTTTTTT.

The V gene is TRBV4-3, the J gene TRBJ1-1, with D possibly being TRBD1 (5 bases). This CDR3 has 17 residues. V dropped 0 bases and J dropped 3 bases, with 17 bases sitting between them. CDR1 LGHNA and CDR2 YSLEER come from the germline V gene. The CDR3 loop is CASSQDRTRRGDTEAFF. DNA for the CDR3: TGCGCCAGCAGCCAAGATAGGACACGACGGGGGGACACTGAAGCTTTCTTT.